This note documents a single T cell receptor (beta chain) sequence. Each CDR3 protein is one row after TCRdb ran MiXCR on the reads. Here the sample spans hundreds of thousands of distinct CDR3 sequences, 6% to 8% being singletons. The V gene end was trimmed by 5 bases and the J gene end by 8 bases; junction bases not matched to a gene: 10. Germline lookup yields CDR1 SNHLY and CDR2 FYNNEI. The length of the CDR3 is 17 residues. The sample belongs to a study of T cell repertoires in cytomegalovirus infection. Sequences were obtained from PBMCs. The sequence came from a human donor in good health (CMV status not recorded). Some clones in this sample may be carry-over from other donors' samples. This chain connects TRBV2 to TRBJ2-1; 15 bases align to TRBD2. CDR3 protein: CASSWTSGGAPNHEQFF. The CDR3 DNA follows: TGTGCCAGCAGTTGGACTAGCGGGGGGGCACCCAATCATGAGCAGTTCTTC.